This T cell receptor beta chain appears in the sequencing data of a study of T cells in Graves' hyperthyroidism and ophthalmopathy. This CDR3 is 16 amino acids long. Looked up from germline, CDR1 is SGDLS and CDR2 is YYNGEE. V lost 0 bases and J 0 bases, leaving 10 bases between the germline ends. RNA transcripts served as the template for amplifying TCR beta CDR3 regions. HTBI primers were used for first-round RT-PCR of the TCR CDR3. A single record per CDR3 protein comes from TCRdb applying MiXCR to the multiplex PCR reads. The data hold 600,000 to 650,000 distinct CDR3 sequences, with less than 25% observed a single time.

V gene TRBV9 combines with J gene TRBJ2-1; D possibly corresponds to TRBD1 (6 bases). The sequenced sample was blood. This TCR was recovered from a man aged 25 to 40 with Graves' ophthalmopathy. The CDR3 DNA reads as TGTGCCAGCAGCGTAGGGGGGCAGCTCTCCTACAATGAGCAGTTCTTC. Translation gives CASSVGGQLSYNEQFF.